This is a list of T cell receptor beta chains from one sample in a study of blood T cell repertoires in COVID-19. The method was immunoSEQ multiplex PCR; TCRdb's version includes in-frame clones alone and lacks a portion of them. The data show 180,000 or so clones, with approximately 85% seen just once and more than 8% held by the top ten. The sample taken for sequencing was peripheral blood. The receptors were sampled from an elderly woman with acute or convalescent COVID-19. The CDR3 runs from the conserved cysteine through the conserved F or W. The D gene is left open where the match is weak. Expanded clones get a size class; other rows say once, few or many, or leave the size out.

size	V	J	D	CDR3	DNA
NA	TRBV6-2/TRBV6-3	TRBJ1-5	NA	CASNPTGNQPQHF	TGTGCCAGCAACCCAACGGGGAATCAGCCCCAGCATTTT
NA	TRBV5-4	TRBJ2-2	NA	CASSLALSANTGELFF	TGTGCCAGCAGCTTGGCCCTAAGTGCCAACACCGGGGAGCTGTTTTTT
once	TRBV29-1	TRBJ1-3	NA	CSVAGAGNTIYF	TGCAGCGTTGCTGGGGCCGGAAACACCATATATTTT
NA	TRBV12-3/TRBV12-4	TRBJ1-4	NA	CASAGSIEKLFF	TGTGCCAGCGCAGGGTCGATTGAAAAACTGTTTTTT
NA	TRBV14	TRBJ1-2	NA	CASSQDPYGEYGYTF	TGTGCCAGCAGCCAAGATCCTTATGGGGAGTATGGCTACACCTTC
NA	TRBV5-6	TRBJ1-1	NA	CASSWDTVNTEAFF	TGTGCCAGCAGCTGGGACACAGTGAACACTGAAGCTTTCTTT
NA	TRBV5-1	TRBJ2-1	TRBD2	CASSGASGAGHEQFF	TGCGCCAGCAGCGGGGCTAGCGGGGCTGGCCATGAGCAGTTCTTC
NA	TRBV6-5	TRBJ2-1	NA	CASSLRVGEQFF	TGTGCCAGCAGTCTCAGGGTCGGTGAGCAGTTCTTC
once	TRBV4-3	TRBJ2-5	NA	CASSQGILPGLAQYF	TGCGCCAGCAGCCAAGGGATCCTACCTGGGCTGGCCCAGTACTTC
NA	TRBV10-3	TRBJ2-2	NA	CAISALPQAYLNTGELFF	TGTGCCATCAGTGCTTTACCTCAGGCATACCTGAACACCGGGGAGCTGTTTTTT
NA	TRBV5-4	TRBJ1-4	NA	CASSRGGREKLFF	TGTGCCAGCAGTCGCGGAGGGAGGGAAAAACTGTTTTTT
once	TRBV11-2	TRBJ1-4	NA	CASSLLGGNEKLFF	TGTGCCAGCAGCCTCCTGGGAGGTAATGAAAAACTGTTTTTT
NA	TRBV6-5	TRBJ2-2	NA	CASTHGRGDTGELFF	TGTGCCAGCACCCACGGGCGGGGAGACACCGGGGAGCTGTTTTTT
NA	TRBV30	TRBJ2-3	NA	CAWSVISDTQYF	TGTGCCTGGAGTGTAATATCAGATACGCAGTATTTT
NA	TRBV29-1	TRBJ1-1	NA	CSVYLGGGTEAFF	TGCAGCGTCTACCTGGGGGGAGGGACTGAAGCTTTCTTT
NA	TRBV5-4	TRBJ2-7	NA	CASSLRLGEAYEQYF	TGTGCCAGCAGCCTCCGCCTCGGGGAGGCCTACGAGCAGTACTTC
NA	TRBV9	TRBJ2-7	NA	CASSVGWTQYEQYF	TGTGCCAGCAGCGTAGGTTGGACTCAGTACGAGCAGTACTTC
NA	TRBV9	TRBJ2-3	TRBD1	CASSDRQGASTDTQYF	TGTGCCAGCAGCGACCGACAGGGGGCTAGCACAGATACGCAGTATTTT
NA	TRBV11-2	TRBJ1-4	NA	CASSSSIQGYFSEKLFF	TGTGCCAGCAGCTCCTCAATACAGGGCTACTTCTCTGAAAAACTGTTTTTT
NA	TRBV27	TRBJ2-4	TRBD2	CASSLVAGVGENIQYF	TGTGCCAGCAGTTTAGTAGCGGGAGTTGGGGAAAACATTCAGTACTTC
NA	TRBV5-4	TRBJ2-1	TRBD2	CASSAWTRNEQFF	TGTGCCAGCAGCGCCTGGACTAGAAATGAGCAGTTCTTC
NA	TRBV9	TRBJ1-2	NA	CASSTGWNYGYTF	TGTGCCAGCAGCACAGGGTGGAACTATGGCTACACCTTC
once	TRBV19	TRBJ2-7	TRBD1	CASSTPGQTYEQYF	TGTGCCAGTAGTACTCCGGGACAGACCTACGAGCAGTACTTC
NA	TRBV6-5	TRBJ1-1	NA	CASSLDIPTEAFF	TGTGCCAGCAGTCTCGACATACCCACTGAAGCTTTCTTT
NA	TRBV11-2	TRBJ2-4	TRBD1	CASRLTGANIQYF	TGTGCCAGCCGCCTGACAGGGGCAAACATTCAGTACTTC
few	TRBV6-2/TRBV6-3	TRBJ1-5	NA	CASSYPPQPQHF	TGTGCCAGCAGTTACCCCCCACAGCCCCAGCATTTT
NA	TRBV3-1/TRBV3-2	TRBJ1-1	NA	CASSQEEKNTEAFF	TGTGCCAGCAGCCAAGAGGAGAAGAACACTGAAGCTTTCTTT
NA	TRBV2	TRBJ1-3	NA	CASSEEGRNTIYF	TGTGCCAGCAGTGAGGAGGGGCGAAACACCATATATTTT
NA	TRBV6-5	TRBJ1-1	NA	CASRETGGGTEAFF	TGTGCCAGCAGAGAGACCGGGGGGGGGACTGAAGCTTTCTTT
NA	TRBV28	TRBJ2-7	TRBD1	CATLDAGQVFGYEQYF	TGTGCCACCCTGGATGCCGGACAGGTATTTGGGTACGAGCAGTACTTC
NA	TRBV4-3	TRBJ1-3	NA	CASSQEHGNTIYF	TGCGCCAGCAGCCAAGAACACGGAAACACCATATATTTT
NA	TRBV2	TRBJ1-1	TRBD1	CASRPGQGTTEAFF	TGTGCCAGCAGGCCGGGACAGGGAACCACTGAAGCTTTCTTT
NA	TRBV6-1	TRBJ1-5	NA	CASSEWPNSNQPQHF	TGTGCCAGCAGTGAATGGCCGAATAGCAATCAGCCCCAGCATTTT
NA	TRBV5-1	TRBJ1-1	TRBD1	CASSPRDRGRTEAFF	TGCGCCAGCAGCCCCCGGGACAGGGGTAGGACTGAAGCTTTCTTT
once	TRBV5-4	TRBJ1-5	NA	CASSSGGQMDQPQHF	TGTGCCAGCAGCTCCGGAGGGCAAATGGACCAGCCCCAGCATTTT
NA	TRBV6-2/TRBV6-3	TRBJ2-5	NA	CASSYGTSSTTQYF	TGTGCCAGCAGTTACGGGACTTCGAGCACGACCCAGTACTTC
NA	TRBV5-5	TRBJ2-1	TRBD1	CASSSQGASYNEQFF	TGTGCCAGCAGCTCTCAGGGGGCCTCCTACAATGAGCAGTTCTTC
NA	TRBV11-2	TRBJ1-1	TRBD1	CASSQRGPTEAFF	TGTGCCAGCAGCCAAAGGGGGCCCACTGAAGCTTTCTTT
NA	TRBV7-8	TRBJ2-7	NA	CASSLGQAIYEQYF	TGTGCCAGCAGCTTAGGTCAGGCTATCTACGAGCAGTACTTC
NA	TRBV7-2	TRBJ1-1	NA	CASSLVLLTIEAFF	TGTGCCAGCAGCTTAGTACTGTTAACGATTGAAGCTTTCTTT
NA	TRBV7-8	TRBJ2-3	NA	CASSRDRWGRADTQYF	TGTGCCAGCAGCAGAGATAGGTGGGGGCGGGCAGATACGCAGTATTTT
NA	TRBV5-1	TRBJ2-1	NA	CASSLFGEPGNEQFF	TGCGCCAGCAGCTTGTTTGGGGAGCCTGGCAATGAGCAGTTCTTC
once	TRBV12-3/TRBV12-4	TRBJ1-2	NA	CASSSTDNYGYTF	TGTGCCAGCAGTTCGACAGACAACTATGGCTACACCTTC
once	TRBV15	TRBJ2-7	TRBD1	CATSRGTGAAYEQYF	TGTGCCACCAGCAGGGGGACAGGGGCTGCCTACGAGCAGTACTTC
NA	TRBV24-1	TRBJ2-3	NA	CATSESAGKATDTQYF	TGTGCCACCAGTGAGTCCGCGGGCAAAGCCACAGATACGCAGTATTTT
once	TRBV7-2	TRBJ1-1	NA	CASSLVRTAEAFF	TGTGCCAGCAGCTTAGTCCGGACAGCTGAAGCTTTCTTT
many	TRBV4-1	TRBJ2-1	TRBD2	CASSHPLGLAGNEQFF	TGCGCCAGCAGCCACCCGCTGGGACTAGCGGGTAATGAGCAGTTCTTC
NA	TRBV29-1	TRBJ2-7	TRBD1	CSAGTGPNEQYF	TGCAGCGCCGGGACAGGGCCCAACGAGCAGTACTTC
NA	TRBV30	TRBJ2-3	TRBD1	CAWSIGQGVSDTQYF	TGTGCCTGGAGTATCGGACAGGGGGTCTCAGATACGCAGTATTTT
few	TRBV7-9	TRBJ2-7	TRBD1	CASSYGQGSAYEQYF	TGTGCCAGCAGCTATGGACAGGGATCGGCCTACGAGCAGTACTTC
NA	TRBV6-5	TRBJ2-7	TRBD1	CALGQGYYEQYF	TGTGCCTTGGGACAGGGGTACTACGAGCAGTACTTC